The present T cell receptor (beta chain) was sequenced within a study of T cell changes during pregnancy in multiple sclerosis. V was cut by 5 bases and J by 8 bases, with 19 bases left in between. The CDR3 has 15 residues. Germline V gene data show CDR1 as MDHEN and CDR2 as SYDVKM. This table comes from immunoSEQ multiplex PCR, and its TCRdb copy is limited to in-frame clones, with some not included. The data show 26,000 or so clones, nearly 90% seen once. This sequence originates from a female donor with multiple sclerosis, enrolled in a pregnancy study. The input for sequencing was CD8+ T cells from peripheral blood mononuclear cells, taken in the second trimester of pregnancy. The gene calls are TRBV28 and TRBJ2-1, with a tentative D call TRBD2 (5 bases). The CDR3: CASSPQSTSRDEQFF. The DNA for the CDR3 is TGTGCCAGCAGTCCCCAGTCGACTTCGAGGGATGAGCAGTTCTTC.